These 20 T cell receptor beta chains originate from one sample sequenced in a study of cytomegalovirus exposure and HLA in healthy donors. 60 Vbeta and 13 Jbeta primers were used in PCR. Data came from immunoSEQ multiplex PCR; TCRdb stores just in-frame clones and leaves some out. The table includes more than 130,000 clones, around 80% detected once. The material sequenced was PBMCs. These receptors all stem from a male donor in good health and CMV-seronegative.

The V call is TRBV10-3, the J call TRBJ2-1, with 10 bases identical to TRBD2. The CDR3 spans 15 residues. Germline V gives CDR1 ENHRY, CDR2 SYGVKD. The J segment lost 8 bases and the V segment lost 4 bases, leaving 8 bases of the junction unmatched. The CDR3 loop reads CAISAQLAGIDEQFF. In nucleotides, the CDR3 is TGTGCCATCAGTGCCCAACTAGCGGGGATCGATGAGCAGTTCTTC.

The chain uses TRBV14 and TRBJ2-1; D is undetermined. Germline assignment: CDR1 SGHDN and CDR2 FVKESK. V was pared by 4 bases and J by 5 bases, with 21 bases between. CDR3 length: 17 amino acids. The DNA of the CDR3 is TGTGCCAGCAGCCGATCCGCCGGGTTAGCTTTAGACAATGAGCAGTTCTTC. Its protein is CASSRSAGLALDNEQFF.

The chain couples TRBV14 to TRBJ2-1; 7 bases align to TRBD2. After removal of 1 base from V and 3 bases from J, the junction contained 9 bases not matched to a gene. Per germline, CDR1 SGHDN and CDR2 FVKESK. This CDR3 has 17 amino acids. DNA of the CDR3: TGTGCCAGCAGCCAAGTGGGGGGGGTCAGCTACTACAATGAGCAGTTCTTC. Its translation: CASSQVGGVSYYNEQFF. Using reference TRBV14 and TRBJ2-1 for the parts outside the CDR3, the full variable domain is EAGVTQFPSHSVIEKGQTVTLRCDPISGHDNLYWYRRVMGKEIKFLLHFVKESKQDESGMPNNRFLAERTGGTYSTLKVQPAELEDSGVYFCASSQVGGVSYYNEQFFGPGTRLTVL.

In this sample, this clone turned up a few times. The V call is TRBV28, the J call TRBJ2-1; TRBD2 agrees at 8 bases. V dropped 7 bases and J dropped 10; count of bases not matched to a gene: 15. The V gene's germline CDR1 is MDHEN and CDR2 SYDVKM. The CDR3 runs 15 residues. The CDR3, as DNA: TGTGCCAGCACCATCGGCGGGGGGTTCAATGGGGAGCAGTTCTTC. Translating gives CASTIGGGFNGEQFF. Looking up the rest from reference TRBV28 and TRBJ2-1 gives the full variable domain: DVKVTQSSRYLVKRTGEKVFLECVQDMDHENMFWYRQDPGLGLRLIYFSYDVKMKEKGDIPEGYSVSREKKERFSLILESASTNQTSMYLCASTIGGGFNGEQFFGPGTRLTVL.

The chain recombines TRBV5-4 with TRBJ2-2; the D gene is possibly TRBD1 (6 bases). Trimming stripped 0 bases from V and 5 bases from J, with 14 bases between. Germline V gene sequence: CDR1 SGHNT, CDR2 YYREEE (reference sequence). The CDR3 runs to 16 residues. The CDR3 DNA sequence: TGTGCCAGCAGCTTGGGGACAGTCTTGGGTACCGGGGAGCTGTTTTTT. This codes for CASSLGTVLGTGELFF.

V and J are TRBV19 and TRBJ2-1; D is perhaps TRBD1 (7 bases). The CDR3 is 15 residues long. The V gene's germline CDR1 is LNHDA and CDR2 SQIVND (reference sequence). V gave up 3 bases and J gave up 9 bases, with 18 bases separating them. The CDR3 reads CASSMPGGRLGEQFF. The CDR3 region has the DNA TGTGCCAGTAGTATGCCAGGGGGGCGGCTCGGTGAGCAGTTCTTC.

This clone has only a few counts. The genes are TRBV7-8 and TRBJ1-2, with 7 bases matching TRBD1. V lost 5 bases and J lost 6; bases outside the gene matches: 12. The germline gives CDR1 SGHVS, CDR2 FQNEAQ. CDR3 length: 15 amino acids. In nucleotides, the CDR3 is TGTGCCAGCAGCCCGCGCAGGGGGAGAGATGATGGCTACACCTTC. It specifies CASSPRRGRDDGYTF. Variable domain in full (rest from reference TRBV7-8 and TRBJ1-2): GAGVSQSPRYKVAKRGQDVALRCDPISGHVSLFWYQQALGQGPEFLTYFQNEAQLDKSGLPSDRFFAERPEGSVSTLKIQRTQQEDSAVYLCASSPRRGRDDGYTFGSGTRLTVV.

This chain links TRBV7-8 with TRBJ1-5; D remains unclear. Germline V lookup: CDR1 SGHVS, CDR2 FQNEAQ. The length of the CDR3 is 13 residues. Trimming pared 7 bases from V and 5 bases from J, leaving 12 bases between. Here the CDR3 reads CASTTGRDQPQHF. CDR3 DNA: TGTGCCAGCACCACCGGGCGGGATCAGCCCCAGCATTTT.

The chain recombines TRBV10-3 with TRBJ1-6; a possible D gene is TRBD1 (6 bases). This CDR3 has 14 residues. Between the trimmed V and J ends, which lost 4 bases and 11 bases, there was a span of 15 bases. Germline lookup yields CDR1 ENHRY and CDR2 SYGVKD. CDR3 sequence: CAISVEQGGTPLHF. CDR3 nucleotides: TGTGCCATCAGTGTAGAACAGGGAGGGACACCCCTCCACTTT.

The V call is TRBV30, the J call TRBJ1-5, with D tentatively TRBD1 (5 bases). The CDR3 extends over 14 amino acids. CDR1 and CDR2 from the germline V gene are GTSNPN and SVGIG (reference sequence). The V end was cut by 3 bases, the J end by 1 base, with 10 bases between. CDR3 residues: CAWSGGWSNQPQHF. CDR3 coding DNA: TGTGCCTGGAGCGGGGGATGGAGCAATCAGCCCCAGCATTTT.

CDR3 in amino acids: CASSLWGRGKNEKLFF. The CDR3, as DNA: TGTGCCAGCAGCTTATGGGGCAGGGGGAAGAATGAAAAACTGTTTTTT. The rearrangement links TRBV5-4 to TRBJ1-4, with 7 bases identical to TRBD1. The CDR3 is 16 residues long. Trimming took 2 bases from V and 5 from J; bases not matched to a gene: 9. Germline CDR1 SGHNT, CDR2 YYREEE (reference sequence).

The chain couples TRBV7-6 to TRBJ1-1, with D possibly being TRBD1 (6 bases). CDR3 size: 17 residues. The germline CDR1 and CDR2 sequences are SGHVS and FNYEAQ. V lost 4 bases and J 2 bases, leaving 20 bases between the germline ends. The CDR3 DNA reads TGTGCCAGCAGCTCGCGTTTCAGGGGAATGGGTAACACTGAAGCTTTCTTT. The encoded protein is CASSSRFRGMGNTEAFF.

The chain employs TRBV6-5 and TRBJ2-1; TRBD1 matches 8 bases. The V gene's germline CDR1 is MNHEY and CDR2 SVGAGI. This CDR3 region has 15 residues. V shed 5 bases and J 4 bases; nucleotides not matched to a gene: 7. The CDR3 nucleotides are TGTGCCAGCAGTCTTACCGGGACAGGATACAATGAGCAGTTCTTC. Encoded protein: CASSLTGTGYNEQFF.

This clone was observed a few times. The chain recombines TRBV7-9 with TRBJ1-1, with 10 positions matching TRBD1. The CDR3 is 15 amino acids. The V gene end was trimmed by 5 bases and the J gene end by 6 bases; junction bases not matched to a gene: 9. Germline V CDR1 and CDR2: SEHNR, FQNEAQ (reference sequence). CDR3 amino acids: CASSRDRGWMAEAFF. CDR3 nucleotides: TGTGCCAGCAGCCGGGACAGGGGATGGATGGCTGAAGCTTTCTTT. The variable domain in full, completed from reference TRBV7-9 and TRBJ1-1, reads DTGVSQNPRHKITKRGQNVTFRCDPISEHNRLYWYRQTLGQGPEFLTYFQNEAQLEKSRLLSDRFSAERPKGSFSTLEIQRTEQGDSAMYLCASSRDRGWMAEAFFGQGTRLTVV.

The V call is TRBV10-3, the J call TRBJ2-2; D is undetermined. Germline V CDR1 and CDR2: ENHRY, SYGVKD. Between the trimmed V and J ends, which lost 4 bases and 5 bases, there was a span of 11 bases. The CDR3 spans 14 residues. The CDR3 here is CAISVRGETGELFF. CDR3 nucleotides: TGTGCCATCAGTGTGCGTGGTGAAACCGGGGAGCTGTTTTTT.

The CDR3 protein is CASRVGRGGYTF. The CDR3 coding sequence is TGTGCCAGCAGGGTGGGAAGGGGCGGCTACACCTTC. The chain couples TRBV5-6 to TRBJ1-2, with D perhaps matching TRBD1 (5 bases). V shed 5 bases and J shed 8 bases, with 13 bases lying between them. The CDR3 runs to 12 residues. Germline-derived CDR1 and CDR2 are SGHDT and YYEEEE.

This sequence joins TRBV29-1 and TRBJ1-1, with D possibly being TRBD1 (6 bases). The CDR3 extends over 15 amino acids. In germline, CDR1 is SQVTM, CDR2 ANQGSEA. The V and J ends lost 0 bases and 4 bases respectively, with 15 bases between them. Here the CDR3 reads CSVEDEMRGGTEAFF. The CDR3 DNA sequence: TGCAGCGTTGAAGATGAGATGAGAGGGGGCACTGAAGCTTTCTTT.

The rearrangement uses TRBV9 and TRBJ2-1; TRBD2 matches at 8 bases. CDR1 SGDLS and CDR2 YYNGEE come from the germline V gene. The CDR3 extends over 16 amino acids. The V segment lost 4 bases and the J segment 3 bases; nucleotides outside the gene matches: 9. The CDR3 reads CASSFSGGPDYNEQFF. In DNA form, the CDR3 reads TGTGCCAGCAGCTTCTCGGGGGGGCCCGACTACAATGAGCAGTTCTTC.

The chain links TRBV18 to TRBJ2-2, with 8 bases that match TRBD1. J was trimmed by 4 bases and V by 2 bases; bases with no gene match: 3. The CDR3 extends over 15 amino acids. CDR1 and CDR2 (germline): KGHSH, LQKENI. CDR3 in amino acids: CASSPEDRATGELFF. In DNA form, the CDR3 reads TGTGCCAGCTCACCAGAGGACAGGGCCACCGGGGAGCTGTTTTTT.

The chain recombines TRBV2 with TRBJ1-1; 8 positions match TRBD1. This CDR3 spans 14 amino acids. V lost 11 bases, J lost 0 bases, and 8 bases stayed unmatched. Germline V gives CDR1 SNHLY, CDR2 FYNNEI. This CDR3 is CAGNAGQVNTEAFF. The CDR3 coding sequence is TGTGCCGGGAATGCGGGACAGGTGAACACTGAAGCTTTCTTT. The variable domain in full, with the rest retrieved from reference TRBV2 and TRBJ1-1, is EPEVTQTPSHQVTQMGQEVILRCVPISNHLYFYWYRQILGQKVEFLVSFYNNEISEKSEIFDDQFSVERPDGSNFTLKIRSTKLEDSAMYFCAGNAGQVNTEAFFGQGTRLTVV.